Listed here are 6 T cell receptor beta chains from one sample, sequenced in a study of HIV-infected patients and healthy controls. TCRdb independently ran MiXCR on the 5' RACE reads; one entry per CDR3 protein. The sample carries 18,000 or so distinct CDR3 sequences, around 20% recorded once. The sequenced material came from CD8+ T cells from blood. The receptors were gathered from a human donor in good health.

This clonotype was found many times. This chain uses TRBV6-5 with TRBJ1-4; TRBD1 is a possible D gene (5 bases). The CDR3 is 15 amino acids. Per the germline V gene, CDR1 is MNHEY and CDR2 is SVGAGI. Trimming removed 6 bases at V and 3 bases at J, with 14 bases between. This chain's CDR3 is CASRVRAASNEKLFF. CDR3 DNA: TGTGCCAGCAGGGTCAGGGCAGCCTCTAATGAAAAACTGTTTTTT.

The gene calls are TRBV20-1 and TRBJ2-7; 8 nucleotides agree with TRBD2. This CDR3 spans 13 amino acids. Trimming at V came to 0 bases and at J to 7 bases, leaving 5 bases not matched to a gene. CDR1 and CDR2 (germline): DFQATT, SNEGSKA (reference sequence). CDR3 bases: TGCAGTGCTAGAGAGAGACGGGGGGGGGAGCAGTACTTC. Translation gives CSARERRGGEQYF.

The sample holds one count of this clonotype. The rearrangement uses TRBV4-3 and TRBJ1-4; D not certain. This CDR3 region has 14 residues. CDR1 is LGHNA and CDR2 is YSLEER in the germline V gene. V lost 1 base to trimming and J lost 3 bases, with 6 bases between them. The CDR3 here is CASSQGFSNEKLFF. Written as DNA, the CDR3 is TGCGCCAGCAGCCAAGGTTTCTCTAATGAAAAACTGTTTTTT.

V is TRBV9 and J is TRBJ1-1; the D is unclear. V gave up 0 bases and J gave up 0 bases, with 9 bases separating them. The CDR3 length is 15 residues. Germline loops: CDR1 SGDLS, CDR2 YYNGEE. The CDR3 protein is CASSVEGGVNTEAFF. CDR3 nucleotides: TGTGCCAGCAGCGTAGAGGGCGGGGTGAACACTGAAGCTTTCTTT.

This clonotype was counted many times. This chain uses TRBV3-1 with TRBJ1-2; 8 nucleotides line up with TRBD1. The germline V gene encodes CDR1 LGHDT and CDR2 YNNKEL (reference sequence). Losses at the gene ends were 1 base for V and 3 bases for J; bases not matched to a gene: 4. CDR3 size: 15 residues. CDR3 amino acids: CASSQVSGGDYGYTF. The CDR3 DNA follows: TGTGCCAGCAGCCAAGTTTCAGGGGGCGACTATGGCTACACCTTC.

The chain joins TRBV29-1 to TRBJ2-1; D is tentatively TRBD1 or TRBD2 (5 bases each). Between the trimmed V and J ends, which lost 3 bases and 1 base, there was a span of 10 bases. The CDR3 is 14 amino acids. CDR1 and CDR2 from the germline V gene are SQVTM and ANQGSEA. The CDR3 loop is CSVDRVASYNEQFF. CDR3 bases: TGCAGCGTTGACAGGGTAGCGTCCTACAATGAGCAGTTCTTC.